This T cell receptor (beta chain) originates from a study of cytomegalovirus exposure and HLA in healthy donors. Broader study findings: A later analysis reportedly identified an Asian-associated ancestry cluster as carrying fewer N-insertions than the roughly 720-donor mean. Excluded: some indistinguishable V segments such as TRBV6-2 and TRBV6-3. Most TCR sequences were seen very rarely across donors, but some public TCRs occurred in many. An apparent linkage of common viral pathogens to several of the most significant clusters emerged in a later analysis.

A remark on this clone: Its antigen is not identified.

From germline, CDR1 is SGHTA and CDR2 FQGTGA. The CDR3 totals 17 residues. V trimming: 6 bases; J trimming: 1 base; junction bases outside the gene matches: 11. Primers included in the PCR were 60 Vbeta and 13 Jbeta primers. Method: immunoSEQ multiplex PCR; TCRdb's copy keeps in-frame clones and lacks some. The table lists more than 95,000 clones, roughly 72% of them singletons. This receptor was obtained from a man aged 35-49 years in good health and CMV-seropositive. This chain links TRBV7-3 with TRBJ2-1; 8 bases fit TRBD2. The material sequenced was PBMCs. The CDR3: CASSSRGTRGSYNEQFF. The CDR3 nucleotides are TGTGCCAGCAGTTCACGGGGGACTAGAGGTTCCTACAATGAGCAGTTCTTC.